The entry below describes one T cell receptor beta chain. The antigen remains unidentified. The J segment lost 4 bases and the V segment lost 5 bases, leaving 7 bases of the junction unmatched. Germline assignment: CDR1 SGHVS and CDR2 FQNEAQ. The CDR3 is 15 residues long. This specimen belongs to a study of cytomegalovirus exposure and HLA in healthy donors. Overall study findings and caveats: With DRB1 most and HLA-C fewest, TCR association rates differed between HLA loci in a later analysis.

Vbeta (60) and Jbeta (13) primers were used in the PCR. Sequencing used immunoSEQ multiplex PCR; TCRdb keeps in-frame clones, though not all of them. The table lists 95,000 to 110,000 clones. Sequenced: PBMCs. This TCR was recovered from a man between 40 and 49 years old in good health and CMV-seronegative. The V and J genes are TRBV7-8 and TRBJ1-2; TRBD1 agrees at 10 bases. The CDR3 coding sequence is TGTGCCAGCAGCACCCGGACAGGGGGAGGCTATGGCTACACCTTC. This sequence encodes CASSTRTGGGYGYTF.